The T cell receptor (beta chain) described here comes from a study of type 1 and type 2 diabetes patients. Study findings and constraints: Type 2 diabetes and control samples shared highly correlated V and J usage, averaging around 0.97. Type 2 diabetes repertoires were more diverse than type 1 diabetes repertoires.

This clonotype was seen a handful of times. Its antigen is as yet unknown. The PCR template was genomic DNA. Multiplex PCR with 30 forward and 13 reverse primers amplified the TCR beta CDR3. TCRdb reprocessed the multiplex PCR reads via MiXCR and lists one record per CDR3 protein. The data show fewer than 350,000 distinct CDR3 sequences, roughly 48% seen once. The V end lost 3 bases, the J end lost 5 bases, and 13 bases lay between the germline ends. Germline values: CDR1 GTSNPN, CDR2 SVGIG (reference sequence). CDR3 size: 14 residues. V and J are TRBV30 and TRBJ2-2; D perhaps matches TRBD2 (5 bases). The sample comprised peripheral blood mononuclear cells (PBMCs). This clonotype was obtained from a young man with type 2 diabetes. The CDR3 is CAWSTGIWTGELFF. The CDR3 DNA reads TGTGCCTGGAGCACGGGAATATGGACCGGGGAGCTGTTTTTT.